These 10 T cell receptor beta chains share one sample of origin, sequenced in a study of metastatic and nonmetastatic thyroid tumors. Thyroid surgery was performed in patients who had received no treatment beforehand. TCRdb redid the clone calls on the PCR reads using MiXCR. The data show about 32,000 clones, roughly 25% seen once. The specimen was blood. These receptors were obtained from a female donor with papillary thyroid cancer or a benign thyroid nodule (not recorded which). Some clones in this sample may be carry-over from other donors' samples.

The rearrangement uses TRBV4-3 and TRBJ2-7, with TRBD2 as a possible D gene (5 bases). Germline CDR1 is LGHNA and CDR2 is YSLEER. This CDR3 has 14 amino acids. V lost 5 bases to trimming and J lost 7 bases, with 18 bases between them. CDR3 nucleotide sequence: TGCGCCAGCAGCAAAGGCTCCGGGAAGAGGGAGCAGTACTTC. Amino acid sequence: CASSKGSGKREQYF.

This clone was observed at least ten times. The chain has TRBV20-1 and TRBJ2-5; 13 nucleotides align to TRBD2. CDR3 length: 15 amino acids. The germline V gene has CDR1 DFQATT and CDR2 SNEGSKA (reference sequence). V shed 6 bases, J shed 2 bases, and the junction held 6 bases outside the gene matches. The chain's CDR3 is CSAVPTSGGQETQYF. The CDR3 DNA follows: TGCAGTGCGGTACCGACTAGCGGGGGGCAAGAGACCCAGTACTTC.

This chain uses TRBV28 with TRBJ2-7, with 9 bases identical to TRBD2. Trimming removed 10 bases from V and 9 bases from J; junction bases left unmatched: 7. Looked up from germline, CDR1 is MDHEN and CDR2 is SYDVKM. This CDR3 comprises 11 residues. DNA of the CDR3: TGTGCCACCCGGGGACTAGCTTGGCAGTACTTC. Amino acids: CATRGLAWQYF.

The V gene is TRBV28, the J gene TRBJ2-7; D is undetermined. The V gene lost 6 bases and the J gene lost 5 bases, with 8 bases spanning the gap. Germline loops: CDR1 MDHEN, CDR2 SYDVKM. This CDR3 comprises 11 residues. CDR3 sequence (DNA): TGTGCCAGCAGCCACCGGCACGAGCAGTACTTC. Its protein is CASSHRHEQYF.

This clone was counted only a few times. The rearrangement joins TRBV30 to TRBJ1-2; D call uncertain. Trimming stripped 3 bases from V and 2 bases from J, with 4 bases between. The CDR3 is 11 amino acids. Germline V gene sequence: CDR1 GTSNPN, CDR2 SVGIG (reference sequence). The CDR3 loop is CAWSSNYGYTF. CDR3 sequence (DNA): TGTGCCTGGAGCTCAAACTATGGCTACACCTTC.

This clone was detected ten times or more. The chain couples TRBV24-1 to TRBJ1-2; maybe TRBD1 (6 bases). Trimming pared 6 bases from V and 6 bases from J, leaving 10 bases between. From germline, CDR1 is KGHDR and CDR2 SFDVKD. The CDR3 length is 12 residues. CDR3 DNA: TGTGCCACCAGTTGGGCAGGGGATGGCTACACCTTC. Translating it yields CATSWAGDGYTF.

This clone was observed many times. The V gene is TRBV14, the J gene TRBJ1-4; 7 bases align to TRBD1. This CDR3 has 15 residues. Per germline, CDR1 SGHDN and CDR2 FVKESK. The V gene end was trimmed by 6 bases and the J gene end by 7 bases; junction bases not matched to a gene: 11. The CDR3 reads CASSLKGGSGEKLFF. CDR3 nucleotides: TGTGCCAGCAGTCTTAAAGGGGGCTCGGGTGAAAAACTGTTTTTT.

In this sample, this clone turned up many times. This chain uses TRBV20-1 with TRBJ2-7, with 10 bases aligning to TRBD1. Germline loops: CDR1 DFQATT, CDR2 SNEGSKA (reference sequence). J gave up 2 bases and V 6 bases, and 7 bases lay outside the gene matches. The CDR3 extends over 14 amino acids. The CDR3 DNA follows: TGCAGTGCCCGGGGGACAGGGGATCCCTACGAGCAGTACTTC. Translation gives CSARGTGDPYEQYF.

In its sample, this clone ranks as medium-sized. The chain recombines TRBV6-1 with TRBJ1-3, with a tentative D call TRBD1 (6 bases). The CDR3 sequence is 17 residues long. Looked up from germline, CDR1 is MNHNS and CDR2 is SASEGT. The V and J ends lost 2 bases and 7 bases respectively, with 21 bases between them. In DNA form, the CDR3 reads TGTGCCAGCAGTGAACGGGCCGGGGGGCGAGTGTGGAACACCATATATTTT. It is translated as CASSERAGGRVWNTIYF.

Sample share makes this clone medium-sized. J is TRBJ2-7 and V is TRBV6-1; TRBD1 might be the D (6 bases). The V end was cut by 7 bases, the J end by 0 bases, with 13 bases between. Germline V gene data show CDR1 as MNHNS and CDR2 as SASEGT. The CDR3 totals 14 residues. CDR3 coding DNA: TGTGCCAGCACTAGGACAGTTTCCTCCTACGAGCAGTACTTC. This translates into CASTRTVSSYEQYF.